A selection of T cell receptor beta chains follows, all from one sample in a study of blood T cell repertoires in COVID-19. Only in-frame clones appear in the TCRdb table, and some are missing; sequencing was by immunoSEQ multiplex PCR. Here the sample spans about 270,000 clones, 88% being singletons. Sequenced material: PBMCs or T cells enriched from blood (not recorded which). Receptors originate from a woman aged 45 to 65 who had recovered from COVID-19. CDR3s include the opening cysteine and the closing phenylalanine or tryptophan. Each record gives: CDR3 protein, V gene.

CASSLGSRGSGQPQHF TRBV28
CASSPQGNYGYTF TRBV7-9
CASSGDSRRYNEQFF TRBV2
CASSEPGLMNYGYTF TRBV10-2
CRQGARGYTF TRBV20-1
CASSTPKSGADTQYF TRBV6-6
CASSVSGQGKPLEAFF TRBV9
CASSVRQNNEQFF TRBV9
CASSPQREQFF TRBV12-3/TRBV12-4
CASRPQGSPLHF TRBV28
CASSTTSGSHNEQFF TRBV3-1/TRBV3-2
CASSMDSLNEQFF TRBV27
CASSPPLAGGPEETQYF TRBV7-9
CASSQGRDRQLGYTF TRBV14
CASSLWTGGGTEAFF TRBV28
CASSIPGDSYEQYF TRBV19
CASSRNRGYVDQPQHF TRBV27
CASSLAGGTNQPQHF TRBV28
CASSPTRTGGNTEAFF TRBV28
CASSYGRRSNEKLFF TRBV6-5
CASSLDGGSTDTQYF TRBV7-8
CASSQSGLSSYEQYF TRBV14
CASSPGGLAANEQFF TRBV11-3
CASRYTANSGDTQYF TRBV6-5
CASSLTGLVGTEAFF TRBV5-1
CSVGRYGTEAFF TRBV29-1
CASSFRDTNSNQPQHF TRBV6-5
CASSQRTGEETQYF TRBV18
CASSIRLADTQYF TRBV19
CASSLGPRALAGGGNTIYF TRBV7-2
CASSLGGTANEKLFF TRBV7-2
CASSKTSPGQGGQSGNTIYF TRBV18
CAWGRETSGGKNIQYF TRBV30
CASSGASNQPQHF TRBV27
CASRVYGELFF TRBV28
CAWKDRDEAFF TRBV30
CASSERALAGIQQYF TRBV6-1
CASSGGREYNEQFF TRBV7-2
CAWSQGGTEAFF TRBV30
CASSLRQGAQPLPAFF TRBV28
CASSPRDRNTGELFF TRBV3-1/TRBV3-2
CASSLLAGVGNEQFF TRBV7-3